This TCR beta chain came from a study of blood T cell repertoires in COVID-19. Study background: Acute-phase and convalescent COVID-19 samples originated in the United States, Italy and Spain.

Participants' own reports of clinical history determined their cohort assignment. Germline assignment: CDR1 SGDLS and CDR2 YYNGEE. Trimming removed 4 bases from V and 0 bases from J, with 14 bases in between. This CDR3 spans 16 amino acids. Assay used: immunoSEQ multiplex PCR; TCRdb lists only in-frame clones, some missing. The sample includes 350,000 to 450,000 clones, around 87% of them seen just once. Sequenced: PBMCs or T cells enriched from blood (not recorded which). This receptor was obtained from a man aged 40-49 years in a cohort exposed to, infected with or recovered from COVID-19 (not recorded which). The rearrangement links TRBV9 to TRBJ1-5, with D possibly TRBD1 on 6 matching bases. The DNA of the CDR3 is TGTGCCAGCAGCCGACCCAGGGGTGATAGCAATCAGCCCCAGCATTTT. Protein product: CASSRPRGDSNQPQHF.